This T cell receptor (beta chain) was sequenced during a study of T cells in Graves' hyperthyroidism and ophthalmopathy. Whole-study results and caveats: Expanded thyroid clonotypes (above 0.001) were mostly also found in blood.

Clinicians diagnosed patients from clinical symptoms, serum thyroxine and TRAb, thyroid ultrasound and orbital computed tomography. This clonotype was seen repeatedly, ten times or more. No antigen is known for it. The CDR3 covers 12 residues. V dropped 4 bases and J dropped 2 bases, with 8 bases sitting between them. Germline lookup yields CDR1 DFQATT and CDR2 SNEGSKA (reference sequence). RNA transcripts were the template for amplifying TCR beta CDR3 regions. The TCR CDR3 was amplified in a first-round RT-PCR using the HTBI primer set. TCRdb fed the multiplex PCR reads into MiXCR, producing one record per CDR3 protein. The sample holds roughly 260,000 distinct CDR3 sequences, less than 15% seen once.

The clonotype originates from a woman in her thirties or forties with Graves' hyperthyroidism that later progressed to Graves' ophthalmopathy. The rearrangement joins TRBV20-1 to TRBJ2-5; the D call may be TRBD1 or TRBD2 (5 bases each). The sample taken for sequencing was blood. CDR3 region: CSAIEGQETQYF. CDR3 nucleotides: TGCAGTGCTATAGAGGGGCAAGAGACCCAGTACTTC.